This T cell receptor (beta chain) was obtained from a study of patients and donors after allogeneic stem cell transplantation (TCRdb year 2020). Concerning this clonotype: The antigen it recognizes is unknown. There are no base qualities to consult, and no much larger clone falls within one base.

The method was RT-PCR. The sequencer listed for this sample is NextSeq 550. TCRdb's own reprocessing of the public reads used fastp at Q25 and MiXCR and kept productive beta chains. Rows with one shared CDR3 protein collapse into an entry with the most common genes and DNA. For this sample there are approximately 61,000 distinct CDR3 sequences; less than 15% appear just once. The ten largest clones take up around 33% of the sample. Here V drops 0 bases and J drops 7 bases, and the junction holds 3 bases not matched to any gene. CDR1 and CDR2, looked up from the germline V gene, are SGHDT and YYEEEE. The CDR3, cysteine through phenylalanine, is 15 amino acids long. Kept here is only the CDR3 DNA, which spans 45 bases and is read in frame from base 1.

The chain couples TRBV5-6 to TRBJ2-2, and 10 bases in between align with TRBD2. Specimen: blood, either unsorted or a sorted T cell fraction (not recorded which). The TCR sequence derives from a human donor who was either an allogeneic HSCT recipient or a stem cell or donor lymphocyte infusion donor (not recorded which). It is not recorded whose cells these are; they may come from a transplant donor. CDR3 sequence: CASSLASGSIGELFF. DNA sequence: TGTGCCAGCAGCTTGGCTAGCGGGAGTATCGGGGAGCTGTTTTTT.